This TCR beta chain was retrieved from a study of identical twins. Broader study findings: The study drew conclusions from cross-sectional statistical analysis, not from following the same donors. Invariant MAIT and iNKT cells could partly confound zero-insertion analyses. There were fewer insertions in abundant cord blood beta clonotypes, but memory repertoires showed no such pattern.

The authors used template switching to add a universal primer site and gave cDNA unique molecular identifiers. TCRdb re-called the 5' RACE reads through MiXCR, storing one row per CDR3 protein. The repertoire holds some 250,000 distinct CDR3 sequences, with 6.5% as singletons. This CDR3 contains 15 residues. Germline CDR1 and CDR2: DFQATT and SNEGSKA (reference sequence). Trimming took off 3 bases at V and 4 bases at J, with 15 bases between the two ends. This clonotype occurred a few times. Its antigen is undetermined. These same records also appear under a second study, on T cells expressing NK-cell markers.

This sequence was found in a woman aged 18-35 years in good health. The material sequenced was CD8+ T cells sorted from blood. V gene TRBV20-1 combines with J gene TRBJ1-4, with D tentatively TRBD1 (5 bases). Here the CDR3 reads CSASDGQGINEKLFF. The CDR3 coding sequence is TGCAGTGCTAGTGACGGGCAGGGTATTAATGAAAAACTGTTTTTT.